The 26 T cell receptor beta chains in this list originate from one sample, sequenced in a study of T cell responses to AZD1222 COVID-19 vaccine. TCRdb keeps only in-frame clones here, not all; method: immunoSEQ multiplex PCR. The sample contains 150,000 to 180,000 clones, roughly nine tenths of which appear only once. The sequenced sample was peripheral blood, obtained on day 0 of AZD1222 vaccination. The source of these receptors is an adult in good health.

As to this clone: The sample has other DNA sequences that encode this CDR3 too. The genes are TRBV5-5 and TRBJ1-3; the D gene is possibly TRBD1 (6 bases). CDR3 size: 15 residues. Germline V CDR1 and CDR2: SGHKS, YYEKEE (reference sequence). Trimming cost V 2 bases and J 0 bases, with 9 bases left between them. CDR3 sequence reads: CASSFGGLSGNTIYF. The CDR3 bases are TGTGCCAGCAGCTTTGGGGGCCTCTCTGGAAACACCATATATTTT.

The gene calls are TRBV18 and TRBJ1-1; no firm D call. Between the trimmed V and J ends, which lost 5 bases and 3 bases, there was a span of 10 bases. In germline, CDR1 is KGHSH, CDR2 LQKENI. The CDR3 is made up of 13 amino acids. The CDR3 coding sequence is TGTGCCAGCTCAACGGGGAGGGACACTGAAGCTTTCTTT. It encodes CASSTGRDTEAFF.

Concerning this clone itself: Other DNA sequences of this sample code for an identical CDR3. The V call is TRBV7-9, the J call TRBJ1-1; weak D call: TRBD1 (5 bases). The CDR3 consists of 12 residues. V lost 5 bases and J 7 bases, leaving 11 bases between the germline ends. CDR1 and CDR2 from the germline V gene are SEHNR and FQNEAQ (reference sequence). CDR3 sequence reads: CASSLETGEAFF. The CDR3 DNA follows: TGTGCCAGCAGCCTAGAAACAGGTGAAGCTTTCTTT.

The rearrangement uses TRBV7-9 and TRBJ1-1; D is ambiguous. Deletions cut 5 bases from V and 1 base from J, with 17 bases between. The germline V gene has CDR1 SEHNR and CDR2 FQNEAQ (reference sequence). The CDR3 is 16 amino acids. CDR3 in DNA: TGTGCCAGCAGCCAGAATCACGGGCTGGGGAACACTGAAGCTTTCTTT. Translated: CASSQNHGLGNTEAFF.

This clone appeared a single time. This rearrangement joins TRBV7-2 to TRBJ2-5; 10 bases align to TRBD2. This CDR3 is 15 amino acids long. The J segment lost 5 bases and the V segment lost 5 bases, leaving 8 bases of the junction unmatched. Per germline, CDR1 SGHTA and CDR2 FQGNSA. In DNA form, the CDR3 reads TGTGCCAGCAGCCGCACCGGGACTAGCGTGGAGACCCAGTACTTC. As protein: CASSRTGTSVETQYF.

The chain joins TRBV9 to TRBJ1-1; no reliable D call. The germline CDR1 and CDR2 sequences are SGDLS and YYNGEE. The CDR3 is made up of 14 amino acids. V lost 1 base, J lost 0 bases, and 7 bases lay in between. The CDR3 loop is CASSVSVMNTEAFF. The CDR3 coding sequence is TGTGCCAGCAGCGTATCTGTAATGAACACTGAAGCTTTCTTT.

This clone was observed a few times. J is TRBJ1-2 and V is TRBV6-5; D gene unclear. V lost 5 bases and J lost 8, with 12 bases in between. Germline V gene data show CDR1 as MNHEY and CDR2 as SVGAGI. The CDR3 runs to 12 residues. As DNA, the CDR3 is TGTGCCAGCAGTCGACGGAGCTGGGGCTACACCTTC. Protein sequence: CASSRRSWGYTF.

The V gene is TRBV10-3, the J gene TRBJ2-7; D is ambiguous. Trimming took 4 bases from V and 7 from J, leaving 8 bases between them. The CDR3 sequence is 11 residues long. Per the germline V gene, CDR1 is ENHRY and CDR2 is SYGVKD. CDR3 sequence: CAISGPGEQYF. DNA of the CDR3: TGTGCCATCAGTGGGCCCGGAGAGCAGTACTTC.

On this clone: Other DNA sequences in this sample translate to the same CDR3. This chain uses TRBV28 with TRBJ1-1, with unresolved D. V lost 9 bases and J 1 base, leaving 6 bases between the germline ends. From germline, CDR1 is MDHEN and CDR2 SYDVKM. The CDR3 runs to 11 residues. CDR3 in amino acids: CASTGNTEAFF. The CDR3 DNA is TGTGCCAGTACGGGGAACACTGAAGCTTTCTTT.

The chain couples TRBV12-3 or TRBV12-4 to TRBJ1-2; D is undetermined. V lost 8 bases to trimming and J lost 1 base, with 5 bases between them. This CDR3 is 11 amino acids long. CDR3 in amino acids: CASQINYGYTF. The CDR3 DNA follows: TGTGCCAGCCAGATTAACTATGGCTACACCTTC.

This clone was found once. The gene calls are TRBV7-2 and TRBJ1-1; weak D call: TRBD1 (5 bases). Germline CDR1 SGHTA, CDR2 FQGNSA. V was trimmed by 3 bases and J by 1 base, leaving 9 bases between them. CDR3 length equals 14 residues. For the CDR3, the DNA is TGTGCCAGCAGCTTGGGACGCACGAACACTGAAGCTTTCTTT. Protein sequence: CASSLGRTNTEAFF.

The rearrangement joins TRBV28 to TRBJ1-4; tentatively, D is TRBD1 (6 bases). Germline CDR1 and CDR2: MDHEN and SYDVKM. Trimming took off 1 base at V and 8 bases at J, with 17 bases between the two ends. The CDR3 totals 16 residues. The CDR3 DNA sequence: TGTGCCAGCAGTTTATACCCCCCGGGGGCTGGAGAAAAACTGTTTTTT. This translates into CASSLYPPGAGEKLFF.

This clone was found once. This chain joins TRBV7-5 and TRBJ2-2. TRBV7-5 corresponds to a pseudogene. The CDR3 extends over 12 amino acids. The CDR3 loop is CARSPNTGELFF. The DNA of the CDR3 is TGTGCCAGAAGCCCGAACACCGGGGAGCTGTTTTTT.

The table lists this clone with a count of one. The chain uses TRBV11-2 and TRBJ1-6; D unresolved. This CDR3 has 17 residues. The ends were cut back, 3 bases at V and 4 bases at J, with 16 bases in the middle. Germline lookup yields CDR1 SGHAT and CDR2 FQNNGV. In nucleotides, the CDR3 is TGTGCCAGCAGCTTCTCGGGAGCAGACTCATATAATTCACCCCTCCACTTT. Translated, it gives CASSFSGADSYNSPLHF.

A note on this clone: The sample contains more than one DNA sequence encoding this CDR3. The rearrangement joins TRBV15 to TRBJ1-1, with unresolved D. This CDR3 has 14 residues. V lost 0 bases to trimming and J lost 2 bases, with 7 bases between them. The V gene's germline CDR1 is LNHNV and CDR2 YYDKDF (reference sequence). CDR3 sequence (DNA): TGTGCCACCAGCAGAGATCGGGGAAACACTGAAGCTTTCTTT. This codes for CATSRDRGNTEAFF.

This chain uses TRBV18 with TRBJ1-3, with 10 nucleotides matching TRBD1. CDR1 and CDR2 from the germline V gene are KGHSH and LQKENI. The CDR3 extends over 16 amino acids. V gave up 6 bases and J gave up 2 bases; unmatched junction bases: 7. CDR3 nucleotide sequence: TGTGCCAGCTCCCAGGACAGGGGGTTAACTGGAAACACCATATATTTT. Translated, it gives CASSQDRGLTGNTIYF.

The J gene is TRBJ1-1, the V gene TRBV7-2; D is possibly TRBD1 (5 bases). Germline-derived CDR1 and CDR2 are SGHTA and FQGNSA. V lost 4 bases and J lost 10, with 10 bases in between. The CDR3 sequence is 11 residues long. CDR3: CASSSSRGAFF. CDR3 sequence (DNA): TGTGCCAGCAGCTCTAGTAGGGGAGCTTTCTTT.

The chain is built from TRBV6-5 and TRBJ2-7; 7 positions agree with TRBD1. CDR1 and CDR2 from the germline V gene are MNHEY and SVGAGI. This CDR3 region has 15 residues. V lost 6 bases to trimming and J lost 5 bases; unmatched junction nucleotides: 13. In DNA, the CDR3 is TGTGCCAGCAGACTACCCGCACAGGGGTCGAACGAGCAGTACTTC. This gives the protein CASRLPAQGSNEQYF.

This clone has at least ten counts. The chain combines TRBV14 with TRBJ2-6; D remains ambiguous. CDR1 is SGHDN and CDR2 is FVKESK in the germline V gene. This CDR3 comprises 17 residues. V was shortened by 5 bases and J by 4 bases, with 18 bases between the two germline ends. CDR3 in DNA: TGTGCCAGCAGCGAAACTTCCGCAGGCGTCGGGGCCAACGTCCTGACTTTC. This gives the protein CASSETSAGVGANVLTF.

The chain recombines TRBV5-4 with TRBJ1-6; the match to TRBD1 covers 7 bases. Germline values: CDR1 SGHNT, CDR2 YYREEE (reference sequence). The CDR3 loop spans 14 amino acids. With V trimmed by 4 bases and J by 7 bases, 5 bases remained unmatched. CDR3 protein: CASSAGTANSPLHF. DNA of the CDR3: TGTGCCAGCAGCGCCGGGACAGCAAATTCACCCCTCCACTTT.

This CDR3 is CASSLSDRGPEKLFF. The CDR3 nucleotides are TGCGCCAGCAGCTTGTCGGACAGGGGGCCCGAAAAACTGTTTTTT. The V call is TRBV5-1, the J call TRBJ1-4; 11 nucleotides align to TRBD1. Germline CDR1 reads SGHRS; CDR2 reads YFSETQ. The CDR3 spans 15 residues. V lost 1 base to trimming and J lost 8 bases; unmatched junction nucleotides: 4.

The V gene is TRBV12-3 or TRBV12-4, the J gene TRBJ1-5; D not certain. The CDR3 loop spans 13 amino acids. Between the trimmed V and J ends, which lost 1 base and 7 bases, there was a span of 8 bases. The CDR3 protein is CASSLGGGQPQHF. The CDR3 coding sequence is TGTGCCAGCAGTTTAGGGGGTGGACAGCCCCAGCATTTT.

The gene calls are TRBV12-3 or TRBV12-4 and TRBJ2-4; D ambiguous. CDR3 size: 13 residues. Trimming pared 3 bases from V and 3 bases from J, leaving 6 bases between. DNA for the CDR3: TGTGCCAGCAGTTTGCCGAACAAAAACATTCAGTACTTC. Its protein product is CASSLPNKNIQYF.

This clone was seen only a few times. V usage is TRBV6-2 or TRBV6-3 and J usage is TRBJ1-1, with no clear D. Germline values: CDR1 MNHEY, CDR2 SVGEGT. The V and J ends lost 5 bases and 1 base respectively, with 5 bases between them. The CDR3 is 12 residues long. The CDR3 here is CASSPKNTEAFF. The CDR3 DNA reads as TGTGCCAGCAGTCCCAAGAACACTGAAGCTTTCTTT.

The CDR3 DNA reads as TGTGCCAGCACCCCCGGAAGAGGACTAGCTTACAATGAGCAGTTCTTC. This encodes CASTPGRGLAYNEQFF. The chain links TRBV28 to TRBJ2-1; 8 bases are shared with TRBD2. This CDR3 has 16 amino acids. The trim removed 7 bases at V and 4 bases at J, leaving 12 bases unmatched. Germline CDR1 reads MDHEN; CDR2 reads SYDVKM.

This chain connects TRBV5-1 to TRBJ1-3; tentative D call: TRBD1 (6 bases). Germline V gene data show CDR1 as SGHRS and CDR2 as YFSETQ. V was clipped by 4 bases and J by 0 bases, with 8 bases between them. The length of the CDR3 is 14 residues. The CDR3 bases are TGCGCCAGCAGCCGGGACAACTCTGGAAACACCATATATTTT. This codes for CASSRDNSGNTIYF.